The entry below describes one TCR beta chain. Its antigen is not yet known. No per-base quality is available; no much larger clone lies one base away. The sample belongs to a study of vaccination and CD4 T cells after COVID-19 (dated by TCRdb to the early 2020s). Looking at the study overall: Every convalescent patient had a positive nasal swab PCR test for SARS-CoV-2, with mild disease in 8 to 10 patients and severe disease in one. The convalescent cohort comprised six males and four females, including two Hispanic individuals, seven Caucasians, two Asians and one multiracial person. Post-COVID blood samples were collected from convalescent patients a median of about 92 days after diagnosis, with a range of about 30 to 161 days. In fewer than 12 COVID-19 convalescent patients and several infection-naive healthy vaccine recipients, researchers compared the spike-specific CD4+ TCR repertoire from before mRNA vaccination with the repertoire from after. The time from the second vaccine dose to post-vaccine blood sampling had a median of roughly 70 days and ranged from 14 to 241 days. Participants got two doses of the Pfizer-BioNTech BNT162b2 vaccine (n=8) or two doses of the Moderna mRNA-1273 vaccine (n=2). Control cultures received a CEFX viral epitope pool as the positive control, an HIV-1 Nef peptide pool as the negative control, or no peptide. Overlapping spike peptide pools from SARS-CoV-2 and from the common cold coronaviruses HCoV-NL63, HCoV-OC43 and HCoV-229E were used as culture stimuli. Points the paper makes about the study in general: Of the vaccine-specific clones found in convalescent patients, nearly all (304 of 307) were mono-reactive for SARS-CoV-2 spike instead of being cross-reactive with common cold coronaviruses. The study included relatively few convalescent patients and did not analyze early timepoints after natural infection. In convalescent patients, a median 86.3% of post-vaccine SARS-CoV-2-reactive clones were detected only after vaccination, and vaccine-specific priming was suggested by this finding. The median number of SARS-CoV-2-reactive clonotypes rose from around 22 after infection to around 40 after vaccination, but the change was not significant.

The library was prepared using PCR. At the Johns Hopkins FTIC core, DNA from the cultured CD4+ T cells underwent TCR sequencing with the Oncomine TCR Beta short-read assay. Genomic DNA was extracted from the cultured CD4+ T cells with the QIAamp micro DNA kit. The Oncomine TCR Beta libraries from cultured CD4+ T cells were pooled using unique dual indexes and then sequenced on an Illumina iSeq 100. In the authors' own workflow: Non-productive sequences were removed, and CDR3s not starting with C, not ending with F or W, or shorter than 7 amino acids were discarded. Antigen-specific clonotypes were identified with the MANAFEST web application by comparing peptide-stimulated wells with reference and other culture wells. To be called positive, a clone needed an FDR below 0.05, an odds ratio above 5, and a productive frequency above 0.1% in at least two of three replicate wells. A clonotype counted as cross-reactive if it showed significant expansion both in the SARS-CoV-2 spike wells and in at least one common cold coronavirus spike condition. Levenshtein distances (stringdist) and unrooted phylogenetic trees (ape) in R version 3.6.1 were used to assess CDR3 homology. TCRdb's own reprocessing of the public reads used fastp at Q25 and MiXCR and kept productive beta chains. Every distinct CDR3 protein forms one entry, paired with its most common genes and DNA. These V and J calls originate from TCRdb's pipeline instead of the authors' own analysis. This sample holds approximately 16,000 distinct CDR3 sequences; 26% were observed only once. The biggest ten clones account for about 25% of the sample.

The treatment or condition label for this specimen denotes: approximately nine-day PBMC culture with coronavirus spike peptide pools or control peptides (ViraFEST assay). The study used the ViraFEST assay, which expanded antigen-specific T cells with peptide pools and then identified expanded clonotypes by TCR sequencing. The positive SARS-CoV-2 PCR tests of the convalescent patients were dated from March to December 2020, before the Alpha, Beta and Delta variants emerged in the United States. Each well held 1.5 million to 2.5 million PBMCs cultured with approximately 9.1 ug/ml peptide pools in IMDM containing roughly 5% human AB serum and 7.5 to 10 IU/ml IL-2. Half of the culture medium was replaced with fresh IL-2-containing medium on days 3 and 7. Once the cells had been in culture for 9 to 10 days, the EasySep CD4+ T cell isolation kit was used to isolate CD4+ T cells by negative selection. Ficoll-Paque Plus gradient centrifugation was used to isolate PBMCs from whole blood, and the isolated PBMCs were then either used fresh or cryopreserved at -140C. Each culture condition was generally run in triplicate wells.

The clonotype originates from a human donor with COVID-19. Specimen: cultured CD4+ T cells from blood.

The CDR3 region has the sequence CATTGDLSGGWYF. The nucleotide sequence reads as follows: TGTGCCACCACGGGGGACCTTAGCGGGGGTTGGTATTTT. Rearrangement joined TRBV19 to TRBJ2-3, and TRBD2 matches 9 of the central bases. Here V drops 10 bases and J drops 14 bases, and the junction holds 16 bases not matched to any gene. The germline V gene (reference sequence) specifies LNHDA as CDR1 and SQIVND as CDR2. The cysteine opens and the phenylalanine closes a CDR3 of 13 amino acids. The retained sequence is limited to the CDR3, 39 bases, with the frame set at the first base.